These T cell receptor beta chains were read from a single sample in a study of blood T cell repertoires in COVID-19. Clones were read by immunoSEQ multiplex PCR, and TCRdb kept only the in-frame ones, dropping some. Of roughly 53,000 clones in the sample, 75% to 80% were seen once. Sequencing was done on a sample of peripheral blood. The receptors stem from a man in his 70s with active or convalescent COVID-19. Both conserved end residues are part of each CDR3. The order of the fields is clone size, D gene, J gene, V gene, CDR3 protein, CDR3 DNA. The D gene is left open where the match is weak. The size of a clone is reported for some rows only, either as once, few or many, or as a class for expanded clones.

clone_size: .
d_call: TRBD1
j_call: TRBJ1-1
v_call: TRBV7-2
cdr3_aa: CASSFTGGANTEAFF
cdr3_nt: TGTGCCAGCAGCTTCACAGGGGGCGCGAACACTGAAGCTTTCTTT

clone_size: .
d_call: .
j_call: TRBJ1-2
v_call: TRBV30
cdr3_aa: CAWSADSSYGYTF
cdr3_nt: TGTGCCTGGAGTGCTGATTCGAGCTATGGCTACACCTTC

clone_size: .
d_call: .
j_call: TRBJ2-3
v_call: TRBV30
cdr3_aa: CAWGGATQTDTQYF
cdr3_nt: TGTGCCTGGGGGGGCGCTACCCAAACAGATACGCAGTATTTT

clone_size: .
d_call: .
j_call: TRBJ1-5
v_call: TRBV27
cdr3_aa: CASSLGLEGNQPQHF
cdr3_nt: TGTGCCAGCAGTTTAGGGCTGGAGGGCAATCAGCCCCAGCATTTT

clone_size: .
d_call: .
j_call: TRBJ1-5
v_call: TRBV6-6
cdr3_aa: CASSQQSNQPQHF
cdr3_nt: TGTGCCAGCAGCCAACAGTCAAATCAGCCCCAGCATTTT

clone_size: .
d_call: .
j_call: TRBJ2-3
v_call: TRBV27
cdr3_aa: CASSLPDSTDTQYF
cdr3_nt: TGTGCCAGCAGTTTACCGGACTCCACAGATACGCAGTATTTT

clone_size: .
d_call: TRBD1
j_call: TRBJ1-1
v_call: TRBV2
cdr3_aa: CASSDHRGGTEAFF
cdr3_nt: TGTGCCAGCAGTGACCACAGGGGCGGCACTGAAGCTTTCTTT

clone_size: once
d_call: .
j_call: TRBJ2-1
v_call: TRBV6-4
cdr3_aa: CASSLGGGDEQFF
cdr3_nt: TGTGCCAGCAGCCTCGGGGGTGGGGATGAGCAGTTCTTC

clone_size: once
d_call: .
j_call: TRBJ2-7
v_call: TRBV6-6
cdr3_aa: CASTLDGVRSYEQYF
cdr3_nt: TGTGCCAGCACCCTAGACGGCGTCCGCTCCTACGAGCAGTACTTC

clone_size: .
d_call: TRBD1
j_call: TRBJ1-2
v_call: TRBV13
cdr3_aa: CASSLAGGANTYGYTF
cdr3_nt: TGTGCCAGCAGCTTAGCAGGGGGCGCTAATACCTATGGCTACACCTTC

clone_size: once
d_call: TRBD1
j_call: TRBJ1-2
v_call: TRBV2
cdr3_aa: CASSETIPGQGFYGYTF
cdr3_nt: TGTGCCAGCAGTGAAACCATACCGGGACAGGGATTCTATGGCTACACCTTC

clone_size: .
d_call: .
j_call: TRBJ2-7
v_call: TRBV12-3/TRBV12-4
cdr3_aa: CASSSFYEQYF
cdr3_nt: TGTGCCAGCAGTTCTTTCTACGAGCAGTACTTC

clone_size: .
d_call: TRBD1
j_call: TRBJ1-6
v_call: TRBV29-1
cdr3_aa: CSVRTGDGNSPLHF
cdr3_nt: TGCAGCGTAAGGACAGGGGACGGTAATTCACCCCTCCACTTT

clone_size: .
d_call: .
j_call: TRBJ1-3
v_call: TRBV25-1
cdr3_aa: CATKGQGGNTIYF
cdr3_nt: TGTGCCACCAAGGGGCAGGGGGGAAACACCATATATTTT

clone_size: .
d_call: .
j_call: TRBJ1-1
v_call: TRBV7-2
cdr3_aa: CASSLRTAGVGAFF
cdr3_nt: TGTGCCAGCAGCCTTCGTACGGCCGGGGTTGGGGCTTTCTTT

clone_size: .
d_call: .
j_call: TRBJ1-6
v_call: TRBV3-1/TRBV3-2
cdr3_aa: CASSQPLRNSPLHF
cdr3_nt: TGTGCCAGCAGCCAACCACTCCGCAATTCACCCCTCCACTTT

clone_size: .
d_call: TRBD1
j_call: TRBJ1-1
v_call: TRBV6-2/TRBV6-3
cdr3_aa: CASSIRDRMAEAFF
cdr3_nt: TGTGCCAGCAGTATCCGGGACAGAATGGCTGAAGCTTTCTTT

clone_size: .
d_call: TRBD1
j_call: TRBJ1-4
v_call: TRBV6-6
cdr3_aa: CASNLVTGPNEKLFF
cdr3_nt: TGTGCCAGCAACCTCGTGACAGGGCCCAATGAAAAACTGTTTTTT

clone_size: once
d_call: TRBD2
j_call: TRBJ2-1
v_call: TRBV11-2
cdr3_aa: CASTLAGANNEQFF
cdr3_nt: TGTGCCAGCACACTAGCGGGGGCCAACAATGAGCAGTTCTTC

clone_size: .
d_call: .
j_call: TRBJ1-1
v_call: TRBV28
cdr3_aa: CASSGAEAFF
cdr3_nt: TGTGCCAGCAGTGGGGCCGAAGCTTTCTTT

clone_size: .
d_call: .
j_call: TRBJ1-5
v_call: TRBV30
cdr3_aa: CAWDNYYQPQHF
cdr3_nt: TGTGCTTGGGACAACTATTATCAGCCCCAGCATTTT

clone_size: .
d_call: TRBD1
j_call: TRBJ1-1
v_call: TRBV19
cdr3_aa: CASSTGGDGSTEAFF
cdr3_nt: TGTGCCAGTAGTACAGGGGGCGATGGTAGCACTGAAGCTTTCTTT

clone_size: .
d_call: TRBD1
j_call: TRBJ1-5
v_call: TRBV5-1
cdr3_aa: CASSLAGTGQQPQHF
cdr3_nt: TGCGCCAGCAGCTTGGCCGGGACAGGGCAACAGCCCCAGCATTTT

clone_size: .
d_call: .
j_call: TRBJ2-6
v_call: TRBV6-5
cdr3_aa: CASRSGSTGANVLTF
cdr3_nt: TGTGCCAGCAGATCAGGGTCTACCGGGGCCAACGTCCTGACTTTC

clone_size: .
d_call: TRBD1
j_call: TRBJ1-4
v_call: TRBV19
cdr3_aa: CASSIRDRGRTNEKLFF
cdr3_nt: TGTGCCAGTAGTATCCGAGACAGGGGGCGTACTAATGAAAAACTGTTTTTT

clone_size: .
d_call: TRBD2
j_call: TRBJ2-2
v_call: TRBV7-2
cdr3_aa: CASSLVVLAPNTGELFF
cdr3_nt: TGTGCCAGCAGCTTAGTGGTACTAGCGCCGAACACCGGGGAGCTGTTTTTT

clone_size: once
d_call: .
j_call: TRBJ2-7
v_call: TRBV18
cdr3_aa: CASSPRVGERYF
cdr3_nt: TGTGCCAGCTCACCAAGGGTGGGAGAACGGTACTTC

clone_size: .
d_call: TRBD1
j_call: TRBJ1-2
v_call: TRBV9
cdr3_aa: CASSDLQGARGYTF
cdr3_nt: TGTGCCAGCAGCGACCTCCAGGGGGCGCGGGGCTACACCTTC

clone_size: .
d_call: .
j_call: TRBJ1-1
v_call: TRBV4-2
cdr3_aa: CASSQDEWSYEAFF
cdr3_nt: TGTGCCAGCAGCCAAGATGAGTGGAGTTATGAAGCTTTCTTT

clone_size: once
d_call: TRBD1
j_call: TRBJ1-6
v_call: TRBV5-8
cdr3_aa: CASSLGTGGSPLHF
cdr3_nt: TGTGCCAGCAGCTTGGGGACAGGGGGTTCACCCCTCCACTTT

clone_size: .
d_call: .
j_call: TRBJ1-5
v_call: TRBV6-4
cdr3_aa: CASKITGQPQHF
cdr3_nt: TGTGCCAGCAAAATAACGGGACAGCCCCAGCATTTT

clone_size: .
d_call: TRBD1
j_call: TRBJ1-2
v_call: TRBV28
cdr3_aa: CATWTGGYYGYTF
cdr3_nt: TGTGCCACCTGGACAGGGGGATACTATGGCTACACCTTC

clone_size: .
d_call: TRBD2
j_call: TRBJ2-1
v_call: TRBV5-3
cdr3_aa: CARSFMVAGNGEQFF
cdr3_nt: TGTGCCAGAAGCTTCATGGTAGCGGGAAATGGAGAGCAGTTCTTC

clone_size: .
d_call: .
j_call: TRBJ2-7
v_call: TRBV28
cdr3_aa: CASSLRNSEQYF
cdr3_nt: TGTGCCAGCAGTTTGCGGAACTCCGAGCAGTACTTC

clone_size: few
d_call: TRBD1
j_call: TRBJ1-2
v_call: TRBV6-5
cdr3_aa: CASSYTGQGSGYTF
cdr3_nt: TGTGCCAGCAGTTACACGGGACAGGGATCCGGCTACACCTTC

clone_size: once
d_call: .
j_call: TRBJ1-2
v_call: TRBV11-2
cdr3_aa: CASSLLLGDGYTF
cdr3_nt: TGTGCCAGCAGCTTATTGTTGGGAGATGGCTACACCTTC

clone_size: .
d_call: .
j_call: TRBJ1-5
v_call: TRBV11-3
cdr3_aa: CASSLPGQPQHF
cdr3_nt: TGTGCCAGCAGCTTACCCGGTCAGCCCCAGCATTTT

clone_size: few
d_call: TRBD1
j_call: TRBJ1-1
v_call: TRBV4-2
cdr3_aa: CASSQEPFRGTGNTEAFF
cdr3_nt: TGTGCCAGCAGCCAAGAGCCCTTTCGCGGGACAGGGAACACTGAAGCTTTCTTT

clone_size: .
d_call: TRBD2
j_call: TRBJ2-1
v_call: TRBV9
cdr3_aa: CASSVDSGSWNEQFF
cdr3_nt: TGTGCCAGCAGCGTAGATAGCGGGAGTTGGAATGAGCAGTTCTTC

clone_size: few
d_call: .
j_call: TRBJ1-2
v_call: TRBV5-5
cdr3_aa: CASNIQGAQGYTF
cdr3_nt: TGTGCCAGCAACATCCAGGGCGCCCAAGGCTACACCTTC

clone_size: .
d_call: TRBD2
j_call: TRBJ2-3
v_call: TRBV11-3
cdr3_aa: CASSYTRTSGRWGTDTQYF
cdr3_nt: TGTGCCAGCAGCTACACTAGGACTAGCGGGAGGTGGGGCACAGATACGCAGTATTTT

clone_size: .
d_call: .
j_call: TRBJ2-1
v_call: TRBV6-2/TRBV6-3
cdr3_aa: CASSYVAGPGNEQFF
cdr3_nt: TGTGCCAGCAGTTACGTGGCGGGCCCGGGAAATGAGCAGTTCTTC

clone_size: .
d_call: .
j_call: TRBJ2-7
v_call: TRBV5-1
cdr3_aa: CASSLGGYRGYEQYF
cdr3_nt: TGCGCCAGCAGCTTAGGAGGGTACAGGGGCTACGAGCAGTACTTC

clone_size: .
d_call: TRBD2
j_call: TRBJ2-3
v_call: TRBV10-2
cdr3_aa: CASRPGTSGTQYF
cdr3_nt: TGCGCCAGCAGGCCCGGGACTAGCGGAACGCAGTATTTT

clone_size: .
d_call: TRBD1
j_call: TRBJ1-2
v_call: TRBV6-2/TRBV6-3
cdr3_aa: CASSSEYSSPQGANYGYTF
cdr3_nt: TGTGCCAGCAGTTCCGAGTACAGCTCCCCCCAGGGGGCGAACTATGGCTACACCTTC

clone_size: .
d_call: TRBD1
j_call: TRBJ1-2
v_call: TRBV18
cdr3_aa: CASSLGTANYGYTF
cdr3_nt: TGTGCCAGCTCGCTCGGGACAGCTAACTATGGCTACACCTTC

clone_size: .
d_call: .
j_call: TRBJ1-1
v_call: TRBV19
cdr3_aa: CASSIVLETEAFF
cdr3_nt: TGTGCCAGTAGTATTGTTTTAGAGACTGAAGCTTTCTTT

clone_size: .
d_call: .
j_call: TRBJ2-1
v_call: TRBV9
cdr3_aa: CASSVEDSGVNEQFF
cdr3_nt: TGTGCCAGCAGCGTAGAGGATAGCGGAGTCAATGAGCAGTTCTTC

clone_size: .
d_call: .
j_call: TRBJ1-6
v_call: TRBV13
cdr3_aa: CASSGGAGESYNSPLHF
cdr3_nt: TGTGCCAGCAGCGGAGGGGCCGGAGAATCCTATAATTCACCCCTCCACTTT

clone_size: few
d_call: .
j_call: TRBJ2-6
v_call: TRBV5-1
cdr3_aa: CASSNPERPSGANVLTF
cdr3_nt: TGCGCCAGCTCCAATCCGGAGAGGCCCTCTGGGGCCAACGTCCTGACTTTC

clone_size: .
d_call: .
j_call: TRBJ2-2
v_call: TRBV10-2
cdr3_aa: CASSDGSGGPRGTGELFF
cdr3_nt: TGCGCCAGCAGTGATGGGTCCGGGGGGCCCCGGGGGACCGGGGAGCTGTTTTTT

clone_size: .
d_call: TRBD2
j_call: TRBJ2-4
v_call: TRBV19
cdr3_aa: CASSSDQQGLAGPLAKNIQYF
cdr3_nt: TGTGCCAGTAGTAGCGACCAGCAGGGACTAGCGGGACCTCTAGCCAAAAACATTCAGTACTTC

clone_size: .
d_call: .
j_call: TRBJ2-3
v_call: TRBV13
cdr3_aa: CASSYPGADTQYF
cdr3_nt: TGTGCCAGCAGCTACCCAGGGGCGGATACGCAGTATTTT

clone_size: .
d_call: .
j_call: TRBJ1-5
v_call: TRBV7-6
cdr3_aa: CASSLDQGSEPQHF
cdr3_nt: TGTGCCAGCAGCTTAGATCAGGGCTCGGAGCCCCAGCATTTT

clone_size: .
d_call: .
j_call: TRBJ1-1
v_call: TRBV7-2
cdr3_aa: CASSLFAGENTEAFF
cdr3_nt: TGTGCCAGCAGCTTATTTGCGGGGGAAAACACTGAAGCTTTCTTT